Listed here is a single TCR beta chain. The table came from immunoSEQ multiplex PCR; TCRdb's copy has only in-frame clones and leaves some out. The sample shows about 300,000 clones, approximately 84% of them seen only once. The data belong to a study of blood T cell repertoires in COVID-19. The germline gives CDR1 SGHRS, CDR2 YFSETQ. Trimming pared 4 bases from V and 5 bases from J, leaving 6 bases between. CDR3 size: 11 residues. The sample consisted of PBMCs or T cells enriched from blood (not recorded which). This TCR was sampled from a man under 40 who had recovered from COVID-19. The chain uses TRBV5-1 and TRBJ2-5; a possible D gene is TRBD2 (6 bases). The CDR3 DNA follows: TGCGCCAGCAGCGGAGGGGAGACCCAGTACTTC. It codes for CASSGGETQYF.